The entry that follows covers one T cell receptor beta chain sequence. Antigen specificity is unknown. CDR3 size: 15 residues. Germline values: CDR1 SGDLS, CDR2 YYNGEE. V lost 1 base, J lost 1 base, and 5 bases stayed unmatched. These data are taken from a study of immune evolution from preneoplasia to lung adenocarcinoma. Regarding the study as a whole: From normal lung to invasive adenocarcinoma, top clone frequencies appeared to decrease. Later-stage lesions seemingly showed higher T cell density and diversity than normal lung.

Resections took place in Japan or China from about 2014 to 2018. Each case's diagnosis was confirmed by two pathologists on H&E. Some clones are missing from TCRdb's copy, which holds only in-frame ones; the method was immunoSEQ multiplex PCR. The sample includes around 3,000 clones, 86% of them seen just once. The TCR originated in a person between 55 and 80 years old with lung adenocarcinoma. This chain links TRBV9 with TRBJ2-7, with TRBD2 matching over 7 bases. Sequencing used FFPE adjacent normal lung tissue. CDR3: CASSVSAGISYEQYF. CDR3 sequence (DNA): TGTGCCAGCAGCGTATCAGCGGGGATTTCCTACGAGCAGTACTTC.